These 21 T cell receptor beta chains share one sample of origin, sequenced in a study of blood T cell repertoires in COVID-19. Libraries were prepared by immunoSEQ multiplex PCR; TCRdb keeps only in-frame clonotypes and omits some of them. The sample lists roughly 150,000 clones; 60% to 85% were seen once. Source material: peripheral blood. These receptor sequences come from a man aged 45 to 65 with active or convalescent COVID-19.

The chain uses TRBV11-2 and TRBJ2-1; D might be TRBD1 (5 bases). V was clipped by 5 bases and J by 8 bases, with 19 bases between them. Germline V CDR1 and CDR2: SGHAT, FQNNGV. CDR3 length: 15 amino acids. The CDR3 DNA follows: TGTGCCAGCAGCCCCGACTGGACACCGGGCGATGAGCAGTTCTTC. Residues: CASSPDWTPGDEQFF. Variable domain in full (rest from reference TRBV11-2 and TRBJ2-1): EAGVAQSPRYKIIEKRQSVAFWCNPISGHATLYWYQQILGQGPKLLIQFQNNGVVDDSQLPKDRFSAERLKGVDSTLKIQPAKLEDSAVYLCASSPDWTPGDEQFFGPGTRLTVL.

This chain connects TRBV29-1 to TRBJ1-5, with D tentatively TRBD1 (5 bases). This CDR3 comprises 13 residues. The germline gives CDR1 SQVTM, CDR2 ANQGSEA. Trimming took 2 bases from V and 3 from J, leaving 8 bases between them. CDR3 sequence: CSVETGFNQPQHF. Here the CDR3 DNA reads TGCAGCGTTGAAACAGGATTCAATCAGCCCCAGCATTTT. The full variable domain, its missing parts supplied by reference TRBV29-1 and TRBJ1-5, is SAVISQKPSRDICQRGTSLTIQCQVDSQVTMMFWYRQQPGQSLTLIATANQGSEATYESGFVIDKFPISRPNLTFSTLTVSNMSPEDSSIYLCSVETGFNQPQHFGDGTRLSIL.

This sequence joins TRBV11-2 and TRBJ2-3, with no clear D. The CDR3 length is 15 residues. In germline, CDR1 is SGHAT, CDR2 FQNNGV. The V end was cut by 5 bases, the J end by 0 bases, with 12 bases between. The CDR3 spells CASSRLRSSTDTQYF. For the CDR3, the DNA is TGTGCCAGCAGCAGGTTGCGGTCTAGCACAGATACGCAGTATTTT.

The chain joins TRBV3-1 (or the pseudogene TRBV3-2) to TRBJ2-3, with D tentatively TRBD1 (5 bases). The CDR3 loop spans 15 amino acids. Germline assignment: CDR1 LGHDT and CDR2 YNNKEL (reference sequence). Trimming removed 2 bases from V and 0 bases from J, with 9 bases in between. The CDR3 sequence is CASSQRGTSTDTQYF. The CDR3 nucleotides are TGTGCCAGCAGCCAAAGGGGTACTAGCACAGATACGCAGTATTTT.

V and J are TRBV9 and TRBJ1-5; 8 positions match TRBD1. With 0 bases clipped from V and 6 bases from J, the junction kept 5 bases outside the gene matches. Looked up from germline, CDR1 is SGDLS and CDR2 is YYNGEE. This CDR3 is built from 15 residues. The CDR3 here is CASSVATGDGQPQHF. The CDR3 nucleotides read TGTGCCAGCAGCGTAGCGACAGGGGACGGTCAGCCCCAGCATTTT.

This chain joins TRBV19 and TRBJ2-7; 9 bases map to TRBD1. Per the germline V gene, CDR1 is LNHDA and CDR2 is SQIVND (reference sequence). V lost 3 bases, J lost 6 bases, and 6 bases stayed unmatched. This CDR3 has 14 amino acids. For the CDR3, the DNA is TGTGCCAGTAGTATCCAGGGACAGGGCGGCGAGCAGTACTTC. This sequence encodes CASSIQGQGGEQYF.

The chain has TRBV27 and TRBJ2-7; perhaps TRBD1 as D (6 bases). Trimming shortened V by 2 bases and J by 1 base, and 9 bases separated the two germline ends. The CDR3 totals 14 residues. The germline V gene has CDR1 MNHEY and CDR2 SMNVEV (reference sequence). The CDR3 spells CASSLTGPSYEQYF. Here the CDR3 DNA reads TGTGCCAGCAGTTTAACAGGGCCTTCCTACGAGCAGTACTTC.

Here the CDR3 DNA reads TGTGCCACCAGTGACCCGGGACTCCAAAGGCAGTACTTC. It is translated as CATSDPGLQRQYF. The rearrangement links TRBV24-1 to TRBJ2-7; tentatively, D is TRBD2 (6 bases). Germline V lookup: CDR1 KGHDR, CDR2 SFDVKD. The length of the CDR3 is 13 residues. V gave up 4 bases and J gave up 9 bases, with 15 bases separating them.

This clone was counted between two and nine times. The chain employs TRBV7-9 and TRBJ2-2, with a tentative D call TRBD2 (6 bases). Trimming stripped 5 bases from V and 5 bases from J, with 12 bases between. Germline V gene data show CDR1 as SEHNR and CDR2 as FQNEAQ (reference sequence). The CDR3 covers 14 residues. Here the CDR3 reads CASSTGTWTGELFF. CDR3 sequence (DNA): TGTGCCAGCAGCACCGGGACTTGGACCGGGGAGCTGTTTTTT.

The sample holds one count of this clone. This rearrangement joins TRBV5-4 to TRBJ2-3; a possible D gene is TRBD2 (5 bases). This CDR3 has 14 residues. Germline V lookup: CDR1 SGHNT, CDR2 YYREEE (reference sequence). With 2 bases removed from V and 3 bases from J, the gap between germline ends came to 10 bases. This CDR3 is CASSFGRVTDTQYF. The CDR3, as DNA: TGTGCCAGCAGCTTTGGGCGGGTTACAGATACGCAGTATTTT.

The V gene is TRBV7-9, the J gene TRBJ1-2; D remains unclear. This CDR3 is built from 12 residues. With 4 bases removed from V and 8 bases from J, the gap between germline ends came to 11 bases. Germline CDR1 reads SEHNR; CDR2 reads FQNEAQ (reference sequence). CDR3 loop: CASSSQEEGYTF. The DNA of the CDR3 is TGTGCCAGCAGCTCCCAGGAGGAAGGCTACACCTTC.

This clone was detected once. The chain is built from TRBV2 and TRBJ2-6, with 8 nucleotides matching TRBD2. V shed 7 bases, J shed 0 bases, and the junction held 5 bases outside the gene matches. Germline-derived CDR1 and CDR2 are SNHLY and FYNNEI. This CDR3 region has 16 residues. CDR3 in DNA: TGTGCCAGCACCGAACTAGCGGACTCTGGGGCCAACGTCCTGACTTTC. This encodes CASTELADSGANVLTF. The full variable domain, completed using reference TRBV2 and TRBJ2-6, is EPEVTQTPSHQVTQMGQEVILRCVPISNHLYFYWYRQILGQKVEFLVSFYNNEISEKSEIFDDQFSVERPDGSNFTLKIRSTKLEDSAMYFCASTELADSGANVLTFGAGSRLTVL.

This chain links TRBV6-4 with TRBJ2-3; possibly TRBD2 for D (5 bases). The CDR3 contains 14 residues. Germline CDR1 reads MRHNA; CDR2 reads SNTAGT. The V and J ends lost 5 bases and 4 bases respectively, with 13 bases between them. This chain's CDR3 is CASSIGMGADTQYF. CDR3 sequence (DNA): TGTGCCAGCAGTATCGGGATGGGAGCAGATACGCAGTATTTT.

Here the CDR3 reads CATSDPSGGLGDYGYTF. The CDR3 DNA sequence: TGTGCCACCAGTGATCCGTCTGGCGGACTGGGAGACTATGGCTACACCTTC. The chain carries TRBV24-1 and TRBJ1-2; D remains ambiguous. The V gene lost 3 bases and the J gene lost 3 bases, with 19 bases spanning the gap. Germline V gene sequence: CDR1 KGHDR, CDR2 SFDVKD. This CDR3 is built from 17 residues.

The V and J genes are TRBV6-2 or TRBV6-3 and TRBJ2-2, with TRBD2 as a possible D gene (5 bases). The germline gives CDR1 MNHEY, CDR2 SVGEGT. Trimming left V 5 bases short and J 6 bases short, with 16 bases between. The CDR3 sequence is 15 residues long. Written as DNA, the CDR3 is TGTGCCAGCAGTCGGGGATCCCCCGTGGCCGGGGAGCTGTTTTTT. This gives the protein CASSRGSPVAGELFF.

This sequence joins TRBV7-9 and TRBJ2-3, with D hard to call. Germline CDR1 and CDR2: SEHNR and FQNEAQ (reference sequence). This CDR3 is built from 12 residues. Trimming removed 3 bases at V and 4 bases at J, with 5 bases between. DNA of the CDR3: TGTGCCAGCAGCTTTGCGGCAGATACGCAGTATTTT. Amino acid sequence: CASSFAADTQYF.

In this sample, this clone turned up once. The V call is TRBV7-2, the J call TRBJ2-2, with 8 bases aligning to TRBD1. The germline V gene encodes CDR1 SGHTA and CDR2 FQGNSA. The V and J ends lost 1 base and 5 bases, in that order; junction bases with no gene match: 6. The CDR3 totals 16 residues. CDR3 nucleotide sequence: TGTGCCAGCAGCTTAGGACAGGGGCCGTCTACCGGGGAGCTGTTTTTT. Protein product: CASSLGQGPSTGELFF.

V is TRBV7-2 and J is TRBJ2-1; TRBD2 matches at 9 bases. The length of the CDR3 is 15 residues. The J segment lost 4 bases and the V segment lost 2 bases, leaving 3 bases of the junction unmatched. From germline, CDR1 is SGHTA and CDR2 FQGNSA. Here the CDR3 DNA reads TGTGCCAGCAGCTTAAGGACTAGCGTTTACAATGAGCAGTTCTTC. It translates to CASSLRTSVYNEQFF. Based on the CDR3 plus reference TRBV7-2 and TRBJ2-1, the full variable domain is GAGVSQSPSNKVTEKGKDVELRCDPISGHTALYWYRQSLGQGLEFLIYFQGNSAPDKSGLPSDRFSAERTGGSVSTLTIQRTQQEDSAVYLCASSLRTSVYNEQFFGPGTRLTVL.

The chain is built from TRBV23-1 and TRBJ2-5; D possibly corresponds to TRBD1 (6 bases). TRBV23-1 is known as an ORF, though its function is uncertain. CDR3 size: 14 residues. The V gene lost 7 bases and the J gene lost 4 bases, with 16 bases spanning the gap. In DNA, the CDR3 is TGCGCCAGCAAGACACAGGGTTGGGGAGAGACCCAGTACTTC. Amino acid sequence: CASKTQGWGETQYF.

The chain links TRBV6-2 or TRBV6-3 to TRBJ2-7; 7 nucleotides line up with TRBD2. Germline V gene lookup returns CDR1 MNHEY and CDR2 SVGEGT. The V and J ends lost 5 bases and 2 bases, in that order; junction bases with no gene match: 12. The CDR3 totals 16 residues. The CDR3 spells CASSNLGGSFTYEQYF. DNA for the CDR3: TGTGCCAGCAGTAACCTAGGCGGGAGTTTTACCTACGAGCAGTACTTC.

In regard to this clone: The same CDR3 also results from other DNA sequences found in this sample. The genes are TRBV19 and TRBJ1-1; D uncertain. Trimming left V 2 bases short and J 1 base short, with 5 bases between. Germline CDR1 and CDR2: LNHDA and SQIVND (reference sequence). This CDR3 has 13 residues. CDR3 amino acids: CASSISGNTEAFF. DNA of the CDR3: TGTGCCAGTAGTATATCCGGGAACACTGAAGCTTTCTTT.